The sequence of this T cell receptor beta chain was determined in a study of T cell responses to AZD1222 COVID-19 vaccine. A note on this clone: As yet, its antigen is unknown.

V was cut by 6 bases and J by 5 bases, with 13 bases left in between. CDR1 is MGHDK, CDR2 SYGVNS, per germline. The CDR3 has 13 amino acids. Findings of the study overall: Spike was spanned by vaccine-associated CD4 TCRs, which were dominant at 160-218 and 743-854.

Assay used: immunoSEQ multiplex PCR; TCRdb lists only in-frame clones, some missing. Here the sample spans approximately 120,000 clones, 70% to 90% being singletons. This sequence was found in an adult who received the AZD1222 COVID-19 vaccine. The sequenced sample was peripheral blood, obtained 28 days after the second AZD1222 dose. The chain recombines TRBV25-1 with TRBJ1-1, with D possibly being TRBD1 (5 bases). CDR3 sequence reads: CASRDDSRTEAFF. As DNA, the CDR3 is TGTGCCAGCAGGGATGACAGTCGGACTGAAGCTTTCTTT.